This T cell receptor (beta chain) was recorded in a study of blood T cell repertoires in COVID-19. The method was immunoSEQ multiplex PCR; TCRdb's version includes in-frame clones alone and lacks a portion of them. The sample lists about 98,000 clones, 75% to 85% occurring once. Sequenced input: peripheral blood. This TCR derives from a man in his sixties with acute or convalescent COVID-19.

CDR3 residues: CASSAGWGPEGTQYF. In nucleotides, the CDR3 is TGCGCCAGCTCTGCTGGGTGGGGCCCGGAGGGGACCCAGTACTTC. The chain employs TRBV5-1 and TRBJ2-5; TRBD2 is a possible D gene (6 bases). There are 15 residues in the CDR3. The V end lost 7 bases, the J end lost 7 bases, and 23 bases lay between the germline ends. Germline CDR1 and CDR2: SGHRS and YFSETQ.